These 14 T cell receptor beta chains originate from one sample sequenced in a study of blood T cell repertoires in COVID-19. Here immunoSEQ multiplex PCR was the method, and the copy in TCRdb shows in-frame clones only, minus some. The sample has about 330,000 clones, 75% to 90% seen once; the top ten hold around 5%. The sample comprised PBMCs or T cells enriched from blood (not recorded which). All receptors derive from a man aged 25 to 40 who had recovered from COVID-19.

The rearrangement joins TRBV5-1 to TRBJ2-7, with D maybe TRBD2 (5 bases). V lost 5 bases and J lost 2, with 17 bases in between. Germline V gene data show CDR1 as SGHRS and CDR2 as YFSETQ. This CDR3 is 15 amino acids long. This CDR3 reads CASRLEPQPPYEQYF. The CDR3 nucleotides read TGCGCCAGCAGACTAGAGCCGCAGCCTCCCTACGAGCAGTACTTC.

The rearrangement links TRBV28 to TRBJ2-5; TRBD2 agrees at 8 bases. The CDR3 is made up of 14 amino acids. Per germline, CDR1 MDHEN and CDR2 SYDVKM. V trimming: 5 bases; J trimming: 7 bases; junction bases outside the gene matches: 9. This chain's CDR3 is CASSRGGTGPTQYF. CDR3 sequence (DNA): TGTGCCAGCAGTCGGGGGGGCACAGGTCCGACCCAGTACTTC.

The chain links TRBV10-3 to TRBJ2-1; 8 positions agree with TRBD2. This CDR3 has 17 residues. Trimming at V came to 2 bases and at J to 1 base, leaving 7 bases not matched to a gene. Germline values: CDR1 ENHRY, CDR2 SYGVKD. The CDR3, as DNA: TGTGCCATCAGTGAGAGGTTCGGGGGGGTTTCCTACAATGAGCAGTTCTTC. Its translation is CAISERFGGVSYNEQFF.

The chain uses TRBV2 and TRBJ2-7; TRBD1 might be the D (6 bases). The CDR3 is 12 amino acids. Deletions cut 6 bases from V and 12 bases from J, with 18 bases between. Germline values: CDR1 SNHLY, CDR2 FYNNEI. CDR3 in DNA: TGTGCCAGCAGATCCGGACAGCCTTTTCCGTACTTC. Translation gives CASRSGQPFPYF.

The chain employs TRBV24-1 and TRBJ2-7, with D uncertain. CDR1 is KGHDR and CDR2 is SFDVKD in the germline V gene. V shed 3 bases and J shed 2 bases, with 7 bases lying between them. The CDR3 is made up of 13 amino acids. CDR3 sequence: CATSDPPTYEQYF. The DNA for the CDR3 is TGTGCCACCAGTGATCCCCCTACCTACGAGCAGTACTTC.

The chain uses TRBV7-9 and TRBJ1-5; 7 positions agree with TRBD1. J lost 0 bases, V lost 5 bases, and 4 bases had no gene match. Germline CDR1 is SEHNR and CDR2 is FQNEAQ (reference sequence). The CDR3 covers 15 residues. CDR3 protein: CASSGGQISNQPQHF. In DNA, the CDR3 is TGTGCCAGCAGCGGGGGACAGATTAGCAATCAGCCCCAGCATTTT.

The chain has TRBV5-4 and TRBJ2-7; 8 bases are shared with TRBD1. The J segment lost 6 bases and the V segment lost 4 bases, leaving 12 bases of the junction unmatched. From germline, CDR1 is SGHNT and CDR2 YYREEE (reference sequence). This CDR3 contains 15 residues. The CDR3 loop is CASSALKDRVAEQYF. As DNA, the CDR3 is TGTGCCAGCAGCGCCTTGAAGGACAGGGTGGCCGAGCAGTACTTC. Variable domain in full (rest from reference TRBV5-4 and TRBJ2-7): ETGVTQSPTHLIKTRGQQVTLRCSSQSGHNTVSWYQQALGQGPQFIFQYYREEENGRGNFPPRFSGLQFPNYSSELNVNALELDDSALYLCASSALKDRVAEQYFGPGTRLTVT.

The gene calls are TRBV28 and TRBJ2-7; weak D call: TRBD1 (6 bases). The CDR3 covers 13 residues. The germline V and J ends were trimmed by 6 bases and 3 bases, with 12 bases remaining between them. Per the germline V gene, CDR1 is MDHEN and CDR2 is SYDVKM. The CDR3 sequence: CASSLLQGYEQYF. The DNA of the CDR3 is TGTGCCAGCAGCCTACTACAGGGCTACGAGCAGTACTTC.

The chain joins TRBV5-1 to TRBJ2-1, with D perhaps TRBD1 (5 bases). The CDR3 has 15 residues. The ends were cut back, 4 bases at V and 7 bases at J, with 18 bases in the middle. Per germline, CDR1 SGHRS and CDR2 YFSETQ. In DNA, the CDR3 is TGCGCCAGCAGCGTCCAGGGTAGTGCTGTAAATGAGCAGTTCTTC. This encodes CASSVQGSAVNEQFF.

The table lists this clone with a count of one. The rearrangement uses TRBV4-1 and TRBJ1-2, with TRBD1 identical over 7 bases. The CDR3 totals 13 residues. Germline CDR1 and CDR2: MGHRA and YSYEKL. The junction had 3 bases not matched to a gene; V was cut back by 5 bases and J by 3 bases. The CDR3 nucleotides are TGCGCCAGCAGCGGGCAGGGGGACTATGGCTACACCTTC. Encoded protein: CASSGQGDYGYTF.

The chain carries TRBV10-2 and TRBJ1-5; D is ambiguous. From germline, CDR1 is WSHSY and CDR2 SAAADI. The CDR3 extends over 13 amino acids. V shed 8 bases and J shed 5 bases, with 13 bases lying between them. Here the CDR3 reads CASLGSSDQPQHF. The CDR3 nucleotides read TGCGCCAGCTTAGGGAGTTCGGATCAGCCCCAGCATTTT.

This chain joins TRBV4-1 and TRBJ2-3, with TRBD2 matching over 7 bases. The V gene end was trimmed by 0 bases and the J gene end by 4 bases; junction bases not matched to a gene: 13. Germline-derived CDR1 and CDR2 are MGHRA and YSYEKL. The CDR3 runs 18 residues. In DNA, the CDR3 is TGCGCCAGCAGCCAAGATCTGGGCGGGGAGGGCATCTCAGATACGCAGTATTTT. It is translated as CASSQDLGGEGISDTQYF.

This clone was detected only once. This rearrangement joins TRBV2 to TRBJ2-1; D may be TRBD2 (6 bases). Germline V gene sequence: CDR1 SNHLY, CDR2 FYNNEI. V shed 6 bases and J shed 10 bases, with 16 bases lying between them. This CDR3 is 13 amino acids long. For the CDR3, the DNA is TGTGCCAGCAGCGCGTCGGGGGTGGAGGAGCAGTTCTTC. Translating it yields CASSASGVEEQFF.

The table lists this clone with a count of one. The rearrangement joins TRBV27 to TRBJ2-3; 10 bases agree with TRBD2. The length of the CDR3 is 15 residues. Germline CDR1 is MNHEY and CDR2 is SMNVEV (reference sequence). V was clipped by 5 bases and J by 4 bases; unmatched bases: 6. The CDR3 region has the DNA TGTGCCAGCAGTCTGACTAGCGGGTTTTCAGATACGCAGTATTTT. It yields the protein CASSLTSGFSDTQYF.